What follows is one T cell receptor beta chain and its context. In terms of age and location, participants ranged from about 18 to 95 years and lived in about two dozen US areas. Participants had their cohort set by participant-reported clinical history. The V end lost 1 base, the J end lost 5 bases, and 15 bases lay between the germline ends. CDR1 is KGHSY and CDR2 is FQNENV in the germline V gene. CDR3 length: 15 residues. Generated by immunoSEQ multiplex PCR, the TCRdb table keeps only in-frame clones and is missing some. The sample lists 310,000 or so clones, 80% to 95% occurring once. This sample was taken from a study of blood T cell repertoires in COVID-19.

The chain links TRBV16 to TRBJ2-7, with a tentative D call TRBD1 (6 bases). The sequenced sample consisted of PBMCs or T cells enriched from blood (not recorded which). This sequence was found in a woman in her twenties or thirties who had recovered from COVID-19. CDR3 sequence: CASSQWDKAGDEQYF. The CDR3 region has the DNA TGTGCCAGCAGCCAATGGGACAAGGCTGGGGACGAGCAGTACTTC.